This T cell receptor beta chain was captured by sequencing in a study of cytomegalovirus exposure and HLA in healthy donors. Only in-frame clones appear in the TCRdb table, and some are missing; sequencing was by immunoSEQ multiplex PCR. The data hold 65,000 to 75,000 clones, with about 93% observed a single time. This CDR3 has 15 residues. CDR1 and CDR2 (germline): WSHSY, SAAADI. The V and J ends lost 2 bases and 2 bases respectively, with 12 bases between them. The chain employs TRBV10-2 and TRBJ1-1; a possible D gene is TRBD1 (6 bases). The sample was PBMCs. This TCR was sampled from a young woman in good health and CMV-seropositive. CDR3 coding DNA: TGCGCCAGCAGTGAGCGAGGGGGGGGAAACACTGAAGCTTTCTTT. Protein sequence: CASSERGGGNTEAFF.